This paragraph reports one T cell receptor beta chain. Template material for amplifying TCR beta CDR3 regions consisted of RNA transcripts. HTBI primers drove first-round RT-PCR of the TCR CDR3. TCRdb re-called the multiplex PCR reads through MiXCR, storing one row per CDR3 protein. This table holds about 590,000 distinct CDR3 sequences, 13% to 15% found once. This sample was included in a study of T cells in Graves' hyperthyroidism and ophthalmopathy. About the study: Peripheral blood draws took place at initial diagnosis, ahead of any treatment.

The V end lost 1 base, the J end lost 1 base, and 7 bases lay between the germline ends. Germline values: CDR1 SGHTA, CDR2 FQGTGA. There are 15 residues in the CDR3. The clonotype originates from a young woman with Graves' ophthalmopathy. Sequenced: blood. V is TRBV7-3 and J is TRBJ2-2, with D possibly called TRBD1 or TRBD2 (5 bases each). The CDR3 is CASSLMGENTGELFF. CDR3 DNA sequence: TGTGCCAGCAGCTTAATGGGGGAGAACACCGGGGAGCTGTTTTTT.